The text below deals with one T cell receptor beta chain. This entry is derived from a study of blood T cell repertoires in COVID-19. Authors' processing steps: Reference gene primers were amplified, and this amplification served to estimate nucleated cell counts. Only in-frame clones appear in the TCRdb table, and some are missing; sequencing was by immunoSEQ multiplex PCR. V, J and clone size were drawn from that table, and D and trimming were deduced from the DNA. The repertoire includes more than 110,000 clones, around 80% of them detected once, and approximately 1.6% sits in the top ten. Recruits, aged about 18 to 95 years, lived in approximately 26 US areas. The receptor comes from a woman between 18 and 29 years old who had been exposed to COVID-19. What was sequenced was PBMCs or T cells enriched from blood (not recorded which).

CDR3 residues: CASLKAGVSYEQYF. Written as DNA, the CDR3 is TGTGCCAGCTTAAAGGCAGGGGTCTCCTACGAGCAGTACTTC. The chain joins TRBV21-1 to TRBJ2-7; TRBD1 is the table's D call and was not checked against the DNA. TRBV21-1 is a listed pseudogene. CDR3 length equals 14 residues.